The present T cell receptor beta chain was sequenced within a study of regulatory T cells in long-lasting Graves disease. Documented time point: newly diagnosed GD, antithyroid drugs for less than 3 months. Scientists built the TCR library using RNA that was extracted from PBMCs. The authors diagnosed Graves' disease using American Thyroid Association guidelines. The length of the CDR3 is 13 residues. Germline lookup yields CDR1 SGHTA and CDR2 FQGNSA. The V end was cut by 2 bases, the J end by 7 bases, with 9 bases between. General study findings and limits: Patients whose Graves' disease persisted exhibited lower TCR diversity than those newly diagnosed.

In this sample, this clonotype turned up many times. Its antigen remains unknown. Investigators prepared the TCR beta libraries by applying iRepertoire HTBI primers and Arm-PCR of CDR3 regions. MiXCR, applied by TCRdb to the multiplex PCR reads, yields one record per CDR3 protein. The sample yields a few hundred thousand distinct CDR3 sequences, around an eighth seen once. This sample was also put to use in a study of T cells in Graves' hyperthyroidism and ophthalmopathy. This second report adds: Diagnostic assessment was based on clinical symptoms, serum thyroxine and TRAb, thyroid ultrasound and orbital computed tomography. Appearing also in blood were most of the thyroid clonotypes expanded above 0.001.

The sequence came from a man aged 25 to 40 with Graves disease. The genes are TRBV7-2 and TRBJ1-5; maybe TRBD1 (5 bases). Sequencing used peripheral blood mononuclear cells (PBMCs), obtained at new diagnosis, from a patient treated with antithyroid drugs. The DNA of the CDR3 is TGTGCCAGCAGCTTAAATCGGGGCCAGCCCCAGCATTTT. Translating gives CASSLNRGQPQHF.